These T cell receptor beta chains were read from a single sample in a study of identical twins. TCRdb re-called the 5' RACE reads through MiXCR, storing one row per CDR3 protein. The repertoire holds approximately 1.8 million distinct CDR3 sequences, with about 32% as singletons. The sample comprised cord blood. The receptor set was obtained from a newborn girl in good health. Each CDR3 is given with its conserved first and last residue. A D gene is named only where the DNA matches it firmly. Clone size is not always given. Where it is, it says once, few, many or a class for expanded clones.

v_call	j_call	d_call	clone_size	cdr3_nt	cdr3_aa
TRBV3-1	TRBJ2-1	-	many	TGTGCCAGCAGCCAAGGGGGTAGCCCCTACAATGAGCAGTTCTTC	CASSQGGSPYNEQFF
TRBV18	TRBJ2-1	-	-	TGTGCCAGCTCCAGATTCCGGGGGCCCCGAGACAATGAGCAGTTCTTC	CASSRFRGPRDNEQFF
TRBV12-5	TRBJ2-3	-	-	TGTGCTAGTGGTGACCCGGGTTCAGATACGCAGTATTTT	CASGDPGSDTQYF
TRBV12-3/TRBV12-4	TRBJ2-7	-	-	TGTGCCAGCAGTATGGACGGTAGCTCCTACAATGAGCAGTACTTC	CASSMDGSSYNEQYF
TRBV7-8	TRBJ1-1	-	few	TGTGCCAGCAGGGAGCATAGAGTAGGTGGTCGAGTGGAAGCTTTCTTT	CASREHRVGGRVEAFF
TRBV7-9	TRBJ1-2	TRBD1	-	TGTGCCAGCAGCTTAGCGAGGACAGGGGGTTTGGAAAATGGCTACACCTTC	CASSLARTGGLENGYTF
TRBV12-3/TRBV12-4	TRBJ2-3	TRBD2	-	TGTGCCAGCAGGCCTAGCGGGAGCGGGCCAGATACGCAGTATTTT	CASRPSGSGPDTQYF
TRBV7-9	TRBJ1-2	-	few	TGTGCCAGCAGCTTAGAGCAGCCTGGTAAAGGCTACACCTTC	CASSLEQPGKGYTF
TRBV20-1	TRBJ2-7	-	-	TGCAGTGCTAGACTCCGCGAGAGCTCCTACAATGAGCAGTACTTC	CSARLRESSYNEQYF
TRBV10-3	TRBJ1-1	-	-	TGTGCCATCCAGGGGTCGGTGAACACTGAAGCTTTCTTT	CAIQGSVNTEAFF
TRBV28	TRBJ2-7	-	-	TGTGCCAGCAGTCCCCGTAGGACCGGGGGCTACGAGCAGTACTTC	CASSPRRTGGYEQYF
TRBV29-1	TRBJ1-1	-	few	TGCAGCGTTTCAAAGCTGGAGACTGAAGCTTTCTTT	CSVSKLETEAFF
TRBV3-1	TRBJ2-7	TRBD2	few	TGTGCCAGCAGCCAAGATCGACTAGCGGACTACGAGCAGTACTTC	CASSQDRLADYEQYF
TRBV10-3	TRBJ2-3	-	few	TGTGCCATCAGTGCGGCGGGGCAGGGGGATACGCAGTATTTT	CAISAAGQGDTQYF
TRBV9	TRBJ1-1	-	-	TGTGCCAGCAGCGTAGCTACTGGGACTGAAGCTTTCTTT	CASSVATGTEAFF
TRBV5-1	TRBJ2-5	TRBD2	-	TGCGCCAGCAGCTTGAGCCTAGCGGGGGGGCGAGAGACCCAGTACTTC	CASSLSLAGGRETQYF
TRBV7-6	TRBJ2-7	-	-	TGTGTCAGCAGCTTACGAGGTGGCACCTACGAGCAGTACTTC	CVSSLRGGTYEQYF
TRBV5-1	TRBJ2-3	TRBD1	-	TGCGCCAGCAGCTCCCCGGACAGGGGTCCAGATACGCAGTATTTT	CASSSPDRGPDTQYF
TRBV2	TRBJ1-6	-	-	TGTGCCAGCAGTGGGCGGCCGAAGACCCTCCACTTT	CASSGRPKTLHF
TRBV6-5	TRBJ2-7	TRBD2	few	TGTGCCAGCAGCCCAAAGCGGGAGTGGGACTCCTACGAGCAGTACTTC	CASSPKREWDSYEQYF
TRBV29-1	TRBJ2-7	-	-	TGCAGCGTTGAAGATTTGGTCTCTGGGACCTACGAGCAGTACTTC	CSVEDLVSGTYEQYF
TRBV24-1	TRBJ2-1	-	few	TGTGCCACCAGTGCCTTTAGGGGGACCTACAATGAGCAGTTCTTC	CATSAFRGTYNEQFF
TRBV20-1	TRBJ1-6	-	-	TGCAGTGCTAGAGATCAGAACAGGTCAACTTCACCCCTCCACTTT	CSARDQNRSTSPLHF
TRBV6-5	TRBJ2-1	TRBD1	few	TGTGCCAGCTCTACGGCGCGACAGGGTATGCATGAGCAGTTCTTC	CASSTARQGMHEQFF
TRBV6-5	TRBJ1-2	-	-	TGTGCCAGCAGTCTCCCTAGGGACTATGGCTACACCTTC	CASSLPRDYGYTF
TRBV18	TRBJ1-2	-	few	TGTGCCAGCGGAGCTGCTAACTATGGCTACACCTTC	CASGAANYGYTF
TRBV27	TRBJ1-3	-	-	TGTGCCAGCAATTCCCAAAGGGGCGCGGGAAACACCATATATTTT	CASNSQRGAGNTIYF
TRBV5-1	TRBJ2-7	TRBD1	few	TGCGCCAGCAGCTTGATGTCAGGGGGTTACGAGCAGTACTTC	CASSLMSGGYEQYF
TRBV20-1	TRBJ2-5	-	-	TGCAGTGCTGAGGTACACCTGATGGAGACCCAGTACTTC	CSAEVHLMETQYF
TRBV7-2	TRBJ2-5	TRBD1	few	TGTGCCAGCACTGCAGGGGGTTGGGCAGAGCAAGAGACCCAGTACTTC	CASTAGGWAEQETQYF